This record covers a single TCR beta chain. Its antigen is unidentified. The CDR3 sequence is 15 residues long. J was trimmed by 0 bases and V by 3 bases; bases with no gene match: 4. Germline V gene sequence: CDR1 SEHNR, CDR2 FQNEAQ (reference sequence). The sample originates from a study of cytomegalovirus exposure and HLA in healthy donors. General observations from the study: It was 164 TCR beta chains that were listed as cytomegalovirus-associated. CMV antigen specificity of a few CMV-associated chains was confirmed in vitro.

Researchers ran the PCR with 60 Vbeta and 13 Jbeta primers. TCRdb keeps only in-frame clones here, not all; method: immunoSEQ multiplex PCR. Here the sample spans fewer than 200,000 clones, around 86% being singletons. V gene TRBV7-9 combines with J gene TRBJ2-7, with 8 bases that match TRBD1. This clonotype was sampled from a girl under 10 years old in good health and CMV-seropositive. The source material was PBMCs. CDR3 DNA sequence: TGTGCCAGCAGCTTTTCAGGGGGCCTCTCCTACGAGCAGTACTTC. Protein sequence: CASSFSGGLSYEQYF. The full variable domain, completed using reference TRBV7-9 and TRBJ2-7, is DTGVSQNPRHKITKRGQNVTFRCDPISEHNRLYWYRQTLGQGPEFLTYFQNEAQLEKSRLLSDRFSAERPKGSFSTLEIQRTEQGDSAMYLCASSFSGGLSYEQYFGPGTRLTVT.